The rows below give T cell receptor beta chains drawn from one sample of a study of T cell repertoires in cytomegalovirus infection. Via MiXCR, TCRdb re-called the reads, giving one row per CDR3 protein. The sample includes roughly 49,000 distinct CDR3 sequences, approximately 22% seen only once; the top ten take approximately 17%. These receptors lack a known antigen. Sample: PBMCs, sequenced either directly or after in vitro stimulation (not recorded which). The receptors originated from a human donor in good health (CMV status not recorded). Some clones in this sample may be carry-over from other donors' samples. Each CDR3 is given without its conserved first and last residue. D genes are given only for firm matches.

J gene,D gene,V gene,CDR3 length,CDR3 protein
TRBJ2-4,-,TRBV7-2,11,ASSLEQRNIQY
TRBJ2-5,TRBD1,TRBV2,15,ASRQRIAGQGQETQY
TRBJ2-7,TRBD1,TRBV6-1,13,ASSESIGGYYEQY
TRBJ1-5,-,TRBV6-2/TRBV6-3,13,ASSYSLFSNQPQH
TRBJ1-2,-,TRBV18,11,ASSLDLNYGYT
TRBJ2-1,TRBD2,TRBV2,12,AIHGGNSYNEQF
TRBJ1-1,-,TRBV7-2,13,ASSSDLMGITEAF
TRBJ1-2,-,TRBV6-2/TRBV6-3,14,ASSKGHVTGIYGYT
TRBJ2-1,TRBD2,TRBV7-2,15,ASSLGLAGGIYNEQF
TRBJ2-3,-,TRBV12-3/TRBV12-4,11,ASSRQGTDTQY
TRBJ2-3,-,TRBV7-9,13,ASSLAGGTTDTQY
TRBJ2-1,TRBD2,TRBV7-2,14,ASSVTGTSYGNEQF
TRBJ2-5,TRBD2,TRBV4-3,14,ASSQVGGRARVTQY
TRBJ1-2,-,TRBV20-1,11,SPGPGMVDGYT
TRBJ2-3,TRBD2,TRBV11-2,12,ASSFRGGEDTQY
TRBJ2-7,-,TRBV11-2,12,ASSIARGWDEQY
TRBJ1-2,-,TRBV5-4,12,ASSQDGANYGYT
TRBJ1-5,-,TRBV28,12,ASSPDSSNQPQH
TRBJ2-1,-,TRBV11-2,12,ASSLGSGYNEQF
TRBJ2-7,TRBD2,TRBV7-9,12,ASSGTSGTYEQY
TRBJ1-2,TRBD1,TRBV6-5,13,ASSYWGQGDYGYT
TRBJ1-1,-,TRBV24-1,13,ATSDPGTGNTEAF
TRBJ1-2,-,TRBV6-1,13,ASSEAKDGARGYT
TRBJ2-7,TRBD2,TRBV7-2,12,ASSSTSGGYEQY
TRBJ1-1,-,TRBV2,11,ASRPTPNTEAF
TRBJ1-2,-,TRBV12-3/TRBV12-4,11,ASSDYGDYGYT
TRBJ2-5,-,TRBV7-2,13,ASSLRQGLGETQY
TRBJ2-7,TRBD2,TRBV9,12,ASSASGNAYEQY
TRBJ1-3,TRBD1,TRBV12-3/TRBV12-4,13,ASSLGDSSGNTIY
TRBJ1-5,-,TRBV20-1,11,SARAGPGQPQH
TRBJ2-7,TRBD1,TRBV7-9,13,ASSLKQQGAAEQY
TRBJ1-6,TRBD1,TRBV28,13,ASSHKQGWNSPLH
TRBJ1-1,TRBD1,TRBV10-3,11,AIRTGMNTEAF
TRBJ2-1,-,TRBV27,13,ASSLRGGGYNEQF
TRBJ2-5,TRBD2,TRBV27,10,ASSRPGGTQY
TRBJ1-5,-,TRBV20-1,13,SARDWGGSNQPQH
TRBJ2-1,TRBD2,TRBV27,13,ASSFLAGGSNEQF
TRBJ2-5,-,TRBV7-2,11,ASSLRDRGTQY
TRBJ1-4,-,TRBV20-1,13,SARDVRSPNEKLF
TRBJ2-1,-,TRBV19,13,ASRVGRSSYNEQF
TRBJ2-3,-,TRBV30,13,AWSVVGVFTDTQY
TRBJ2-3,-,TRBV10-3,15,AISESGRGPSTDTQY
TRBJ1-1,TRBD1,TRBV4-1,14,ASSYDWGQGYTEAF
TRBJ2-5,TRBD2,TRBV12-3/TRBV12-4,13,ASSFNSGPGETQY
TRBJ1-1,-,TRBV20-1,12,SAREGAGDTEAF
TRBJ2-7,TRBD1,TRBV12-3/TRBV12-4,13,ASSLADRGGYEQY
TRBJ1-1,-,TRBV19,13,ASSTLRNMNTEAF
TRBJ1-2,TRBD1,TRBV7-2,13,ASSPSPGTDPIGT